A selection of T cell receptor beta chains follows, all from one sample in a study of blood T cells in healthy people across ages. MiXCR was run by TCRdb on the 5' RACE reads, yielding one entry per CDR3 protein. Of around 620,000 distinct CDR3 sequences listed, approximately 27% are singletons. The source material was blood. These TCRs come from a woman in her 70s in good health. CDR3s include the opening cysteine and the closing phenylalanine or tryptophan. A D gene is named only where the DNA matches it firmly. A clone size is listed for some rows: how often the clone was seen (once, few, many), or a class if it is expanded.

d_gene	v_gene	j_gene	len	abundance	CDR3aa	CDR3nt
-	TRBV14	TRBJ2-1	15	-	CTSSLTGTSLWEQFF	TGTACCAGCAGCCTTACCGGGACTTCACTGTGGGAGCAGTTCTTC
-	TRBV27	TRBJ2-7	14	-	CASNRGGPYYEQYF	TGTGCCAGCAACAGGGGGGGCCCGTACTACGAGCAGTACTTC
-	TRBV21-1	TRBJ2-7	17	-	CAGSNEVGWTSGGEQYF	TGTGCCGGCAGCAATGAGGTCGGGTGGACGTCTGGGGGCGAGCAGTACTTC
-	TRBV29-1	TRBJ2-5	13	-	CSVGDRLGETQYF	TGCAGCGTGGGGGACCGACTAGGGGAGACCCAGTACTTC
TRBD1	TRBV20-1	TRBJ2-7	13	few	CSAYRGQGSEQYF	TGCAGTGCATACAGGGGGCAGGGGAGCGAGCAGTACTTC
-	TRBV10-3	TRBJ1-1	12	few	CATRSGNTEAFF	TGTGCCACCCGGTCGGGGAACACTGAAGCTTTCTTT
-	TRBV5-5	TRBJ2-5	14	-	CASSLNPTQETRYF	TGTGCCAGCAGCTTGAACCCAACACAAGAGACCCGGTACTTC
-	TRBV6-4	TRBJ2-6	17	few	CASSDSSGNSGANVLTF	TGTGCCAGCAGTGACTCGTCCGGGAACTCTGGGGCCAACGTCCTGACTTTC
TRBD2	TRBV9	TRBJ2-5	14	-	CASSVGLARETQYF	TGTGCCAGCAGCGTGGGACTAGCACGGGAGACCCAGTACTTC
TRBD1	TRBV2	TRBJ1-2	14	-	CASRARGLSYGYTF	TGTGCCAGCAGAGCCAGGGGGCTCAGCTATGGCTACACCTTC
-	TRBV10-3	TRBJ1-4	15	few	CAISESRALNEKLFF	TGTGCCATCAGTGAGTCAAGAGCACTCAATGAAAAACTGTTTTTT
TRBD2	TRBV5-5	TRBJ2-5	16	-	CASSPGLAQPQETQYF	TGTGCCAGCAGCCCGGGACTAGCGCAACCCCAAGAGACCCAGTACTTC
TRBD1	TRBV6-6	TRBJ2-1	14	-	CASSFGQDRNEQFF	TGTGCCAGCAGCTTCGGACAGGATCGCAATGAGCAGTTCTTC
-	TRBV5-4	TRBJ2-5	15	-	CASSAGTPNVETQYF	TGTGCCAGCAGCGCCGGGACACCGAACGTGGAGACCCAGTACTTC
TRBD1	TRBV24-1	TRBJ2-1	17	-	CATSDSSGTGQSGEQFF	TGTGCCACCAGTGATTCCTCGGGGACAGGGCAATCGGGTGAGCAGTTCTTC
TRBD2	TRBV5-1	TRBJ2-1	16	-	CASSSSSGAPGVGQFF	TGCGCCAGCAGCTCAAGTAGCGGGGCCCCGGGGGTCGGGCAGTTCTTC
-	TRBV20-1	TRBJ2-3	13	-	CSARNVRTDTQYF	TGCAGTGCTAGAAACGTCAGGACAGATACGCAGTATTTT
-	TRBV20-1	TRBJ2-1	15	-	CSALNDLQPYNEQFF	TGCAGTGCTTTAAACGACTTGCAACCCTACAATGAGCAGTTCTTC
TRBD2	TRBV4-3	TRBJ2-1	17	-	CASSQDYLPGLATEQFF	TGCGCCAGCAGCCAAGACTACCTTCCGGGACTAGCAACTGAGCAGTTCTTC
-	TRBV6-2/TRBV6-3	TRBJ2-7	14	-	CASRIRQDPYEQYF	TGTGCCAGCAGAATCCGACAGGACCCTTACGAGCAGTACTTC
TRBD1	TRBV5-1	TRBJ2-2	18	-	CASSPRTGRWTNTGELFF	TGCGCCAGCAGCCCGCGGACAGGGAGATGGACGAACACCGGGGAGCTGTTTTTT
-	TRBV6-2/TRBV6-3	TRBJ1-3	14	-	CASTRDTPRNTIYF	TGTGCCAGCACCCGGGACACCCCACGGAACACCATATATTTT
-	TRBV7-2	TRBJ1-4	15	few	CASSLARQGSEKLFF	TGTGCCAGCAGCTTAGCGCGGCAGGGGAGTGAAAAACTGTTTTTT
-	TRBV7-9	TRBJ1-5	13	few	CASSWEQHQPQHF	TGTGCCAGCAGCTGGGAACAGCATCAGCCCCAGCATTTT